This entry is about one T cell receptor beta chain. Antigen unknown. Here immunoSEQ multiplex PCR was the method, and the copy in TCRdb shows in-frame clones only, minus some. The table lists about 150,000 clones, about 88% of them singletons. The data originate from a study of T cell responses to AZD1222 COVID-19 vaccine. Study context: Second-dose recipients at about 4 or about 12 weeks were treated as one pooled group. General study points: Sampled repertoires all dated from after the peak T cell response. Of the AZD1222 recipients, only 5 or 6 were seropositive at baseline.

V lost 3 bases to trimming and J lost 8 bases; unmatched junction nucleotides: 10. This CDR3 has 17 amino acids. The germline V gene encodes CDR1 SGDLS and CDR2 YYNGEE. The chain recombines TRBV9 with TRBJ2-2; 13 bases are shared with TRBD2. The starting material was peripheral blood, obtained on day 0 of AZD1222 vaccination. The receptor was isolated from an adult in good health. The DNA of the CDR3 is TGTGCCAGCAGCGACCCCACCGGACTAGCGGGAGTAGGGGAGCTGTTTTTT. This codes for CASSDPTGLAGVGELFF.